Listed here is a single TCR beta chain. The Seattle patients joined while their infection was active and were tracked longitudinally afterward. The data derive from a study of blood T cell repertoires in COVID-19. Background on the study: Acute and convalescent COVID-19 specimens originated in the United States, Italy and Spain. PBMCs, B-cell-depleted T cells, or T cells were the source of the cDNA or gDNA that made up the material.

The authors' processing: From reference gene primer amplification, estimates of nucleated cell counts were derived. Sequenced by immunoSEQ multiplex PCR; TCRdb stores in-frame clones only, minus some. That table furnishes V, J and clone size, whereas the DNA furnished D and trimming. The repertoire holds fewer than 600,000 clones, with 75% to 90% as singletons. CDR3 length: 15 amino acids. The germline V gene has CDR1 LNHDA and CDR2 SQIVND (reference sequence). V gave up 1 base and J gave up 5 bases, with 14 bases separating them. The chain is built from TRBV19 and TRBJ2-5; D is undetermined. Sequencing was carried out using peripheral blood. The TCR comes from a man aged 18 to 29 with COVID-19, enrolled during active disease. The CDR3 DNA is TGTGCCAGTAGTATAGCAGGCCAGGTCATCGAGACCCAGTACTTC. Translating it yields CASSIAGQVIETQYF.